The TCR beta chain under discussion was sequenced for a study of PD-1 blockade in classical Hodgkin lymphoma. V gave up 7 bases and J gave up 4 bases, with 17 bases separating them. The CDR3 totals 14 residues. Germline V gives CDR1 SNHLY, CDR2 FYNNEI. Profiled with immunoSEQ multiplex PCR; TCRdb holds only in-frame clones, not every one. The data hold tens of thousands of clones, with around four fifths observed a single time. Every single patient, without exception, relapsed after autologous stem cell transplantation, and brentuximab vedotin exposure varied. The clonotype originates from a human donor with classical Hodgkin lymphoma. J is TRBJ2-7 and V is TRBV2; D is possibly TRBD1 (6 bases). The sequencing used peripheral blood mononuclear cells (PBMCs), collected at baseline. CDR3 coding DNA: TGTGCCAGCAAAGTTCAGGGGCAAACGTACGAGCAGTACTTC. Its protein is CASKVQGQTYEQYF.